This T cell receptor beta chain was obtained from a study of neoadjuvant anti-PD-1 for oral cavity cancer. Study background: Around day 43, patients without progression received a fourth nivolumab dose before surgery. Study results and caveats: Higher pretreatment Treg/Th17 ratios tracked higher pretreatment blood clonality.

The time point is: after neoadjuvant nivolumab, at surgical resection. These oral cavity squamous cell carcinomas were HPV-negative and locally advanced. Germline V gives CDR1 MNHEY, CDR2 SVGAGI. V shed 5 bases, J shed 5 bases, and the junction held 8 bases outside the gene matches. CDR3 length equals 14 residues. Sequencing used immunoSEQ multiplex PCR; TCRdb keeps in-frame clones, though not all of them. The sample has about 15,000 clones, roughly 40% seen once; the top ten hold roughly 36%. The table lists this clone with a few counts. Its antigen is currently unknown. Here the sequenced sample was tumor tissue, taken after nivolumab (anti-PD-1) treatment. The receptor was derived from a person aged 40-85 years with oral cavity squamous cell carcinoma. The chain links TRBV6-5 to TRBJ1-2; 7 bases align to TRBD1. The CDR3 sequence: CASSRSGTEYGYTF. As DNA, the CDR3 is TGTGCCAGCAGTAGGTCCGGGACAGAGTATGGCTACACCTTC.